This entry concerns a single T cell receptor (beta chain). Its antigen target is currently unknown. Base qualities are not at hand, and no much larger clone is one base apart. Measured from the cysteine to the phenylalanine, the CDR3 is 14 residues long. Just the 42-base CDR3 DNA is kept, in frame starting at base 1. The trim is 0 bases for V and 6 bases for J, with a gap of 13 bases between the germline ends. Per the germline V gene, SGDLS is the CDR1 and YYNGEE is the CDR2. The sample is drawn from a study of PD-1 blockade in classical Hodgkin lymphoma (dated by TCRdb to 2019 to 2021). Background on the whole study: Nivolumab dosing was 3 mg/kg intravenously every 2 weeks, continuing until either disease progression or unacceptable toxicity. The study used TCR beta sequencing and CyTOF to define a peripheral blood immune signature of response to PD-1 blockade in classical Hodgkin lymphoma. The study at large found these results: Baseline diversity similar to that of newly diagnosed patients was observed in trial patients achieving complete response, whereas significantly lower diversity was observed in partial responders and progressors. CD4+ but not CD8+ TCR diversity rose significantly by C4D1 (p=0.0027 vs p=0.16), most apparent in complete responders (p=0.02). Baseline TCR diversity was reported to be lower in newly diagnosed patients than in healthy donors, and even lower in relapsed/refractory patients. Lower diversity was seen in patients whose nivolumab began less than 1 year after ASCT, and these patients were left out of later analyses so that immune reconstitution would not confound the results. Only a single clinical trial cohort was studied, and what caused the repertoire differences, possibly disease activity or prior therapy, remained undefined.

What this sample's time point label stands for: cycle 1 day 1 (C1D1), immediately before nivolumab initiation. Relapse after autologous stem cell transplantation had occurred in all trial patients, and cohorts A, B and C were distinguished by prior brentuximab vedotin exposure. Using a Miltenyi CD4+ T cell isolation kit, CD4+ T cells were purified from thawed PBMCs through magnetic negative selection. A total of fewer than 65 patients with relapsed/refractory classical Hodgkin lymphoma made up the trial cohort, and each patient's best overall response was complete response, partial response or progressive disease. In the multi-cohort phase II CheckMate 205 trial, trial patients received single-agent nivolumab. An independent review committee assessed best overall response by applying the 2007 International Working Group response criteria. PBMCs from the trial were collected at three points: immediately before nivolumab initiation (C1D1), and during therapy at cycle 2 day 1 and cycle 4 day 1. Peripheral blood was collected in 8 mL Vacutainer Cell Preparation Tubes, from which PBMCs were isolated by centrifugation and then cryopreserved. Purified CD4+ and CD8+ fractions were prepared only for cases in which an additional PBMC sample was available. Magnetically labelled cells were removed on LS columns in a quadroMACS separator, and the flow-through was collected as the purified fraction.

Genomic DNA was isolated using the Qiagen DNeasy kit from unsorted PBMCs as well as from negatively selected CD4+ and CD8+ fractions. Amplification of TCR beta CDR3 regions was done by immunoSEQ multiplex PCR with primers that anneal to V and J segments. A synthetic immune receptor repertoire was used to minimize amplification bias, and any remaining bias was removed computationally after sequencing. Per the authors' processing: Repertoire diversity was quantified as the Shannon entropy index using custom Python scripts. Unsorted, CD4+ and CD8+ repertoires were analyzed separately, except for combined analyses in which CD4+ and CD8+ sequences were merged in silico. A clone counted as expanded when the clone's frequency after treatment rose at least 2-fold relative to C1D1, and clones undetected at baseline were given a pseudocount of 0.5. Singleton clones were defined as clones with 0 or 1 copy at C1D1, and non-singleton clones were defined as clones with 2 or more copies. By matching protein sequences in sorted samples from the same patient, clones expanded in unsorted samples were annotated as CD4+, CD8+ or unknown. Wilcoxon tests on paired samples were used to test diversity changes from C1D1 to C4D1. As stored in TCRdb, this immuneACCESS dataset retains in-frame rearrangements with V and J assigned. A fraction of the clones does not appear; measured against another copy, unresolved V genes explain less than half of the discrepancy, and the remainder lacks a known reason. That table is the source of V, J and clone size, and D and trimming were worked out from the DNA. This sample lists about 24,000 clones; 84% were detected once. The ten largest make up under 2% of the sample.

The specimen was CD4+ T cells from blood, collected at baseline. The clonotype was recovered from a human donor with classical Hodgkin lymphoma. Recombination connected TRBV9 to TRBJ2-7, with the D gene not confidently named. The CDR3 here reads CASSVAPVGSEQYF. The DNA sequence is given as TGTGCCAGCAGCGTAGCTCCCGTCGGGTCCGAGCAGTACTTC.